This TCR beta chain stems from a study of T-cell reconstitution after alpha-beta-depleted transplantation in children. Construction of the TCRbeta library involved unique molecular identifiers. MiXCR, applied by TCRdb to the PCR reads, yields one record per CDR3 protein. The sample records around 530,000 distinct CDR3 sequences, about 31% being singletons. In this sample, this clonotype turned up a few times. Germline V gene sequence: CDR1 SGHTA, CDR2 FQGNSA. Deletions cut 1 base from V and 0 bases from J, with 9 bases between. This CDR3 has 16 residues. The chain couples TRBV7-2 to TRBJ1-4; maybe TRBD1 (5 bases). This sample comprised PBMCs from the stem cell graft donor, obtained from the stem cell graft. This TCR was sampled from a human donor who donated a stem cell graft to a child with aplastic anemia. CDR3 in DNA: TGTGCCAGCAGCTTAGTTGCAGGGTCAACTAATGAAAAACTGTTTTTT. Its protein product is CASSLVAGSTNEKLFF.